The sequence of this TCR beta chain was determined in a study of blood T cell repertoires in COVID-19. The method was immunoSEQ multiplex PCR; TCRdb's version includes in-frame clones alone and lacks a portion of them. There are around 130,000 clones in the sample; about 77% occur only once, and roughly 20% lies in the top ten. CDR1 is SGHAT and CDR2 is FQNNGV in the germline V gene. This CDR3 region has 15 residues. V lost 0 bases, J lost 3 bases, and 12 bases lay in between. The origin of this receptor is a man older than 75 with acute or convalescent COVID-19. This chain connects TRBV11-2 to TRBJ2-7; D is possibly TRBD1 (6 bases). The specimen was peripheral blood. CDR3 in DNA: TGTGCCAGCAGCTTAGAACGGACAGCAATCTACGAGCAGTACTTC. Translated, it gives CASSLERTAIYEQYF.